The rows below give T cell receptor beta chains drawn from one sample of a study of blood T cell repertoires in COVID-19. TCRdb's table, derived via immunoSEQ multiplex PCR, lists solely in-frame clones and lacks some. The sample records fewer than 200,000 clones, around 83% being singletons. The sequenced material came from peripheral blood. The source is a woman in her seventies who had recovered from COVID-19. Each CDR3 is given without its conserved first and last residue. Clone size is not always given. Where it is, it says once, few, many or a class for expanded clones.

clone_size	j_call	v_call	cdr3_length	cdr3_aa
NA	TRBJ1-2	TRBV19	13	ASARRGQGSNGYT
NA	TRBJ2-2	TRBV7-8	12	ASSFLASPGELF
NA	TRBJ2-7	TRBV5-1	13	ASSTAAGQIYEQY
NA	TRBJ2-3	TRBV7-3	12	ASSSVGGPDTQY
few	TRBJ2-1	TRBV18	11	ASSPRREGSEF
once	TRBJ1-2	TRBV5-1	11	ASSFGRNYGYT
NA	TRBJ1-5	TRBV28	12	ASRERRPNQPQH
NA	TRBJ1-6	TRBV7-6	12	ASSFGQGNSPLH
NA	TRBJ2-1	TRBV9	14	ASSAKLAPEHNEQF
NA	TRBJ1-1	TRBV9	11	ASSLTGNTEAF
NA	TRBJ1-2	TRBV18	11	ASSRDSDYGYT
NA	TRBJ2-1	TRBV3-1/TRBV3-2	12	ASSHRLAFNEQF
NA	TRBJ1-1	TRBV3-1/TRBV3-2	13	ASRGTGTRSTEAF
NA	TRBJ2-3	TRBV7-3	14	ASSPQGSWGTDTQY
NA	TRBJ2-3	TRBV12-5	10	ASRGGRDTQY
NA	TRBJ2-7	TRBV4-2	12	ASSHSVGAHEQY
NA	TRBJ1-2	TRBV6-1	12	ASSEEPERYGYT
NA	TRBJ2-1	TRBV28	15	ASTPGGADSSYNEQF
NA	TRBJ2-7	TRBV5-1	11	ASSLGAAYEQY
few	TRBJ1-5	TRBV7-2	12	ASSLDRVTQPQH
NA	TRBJ2-7	TRBV9	14	ASSVGAGPSSYEQY
NA	TRBJ2-1	TRBV7-2	13	ASSFRGGGYNEQF
NA	TRBJ2-1	TRBV12-3/TRBV12-4	11	ASSLANPRTEF
NA	TRBJ1-2	TRBV6-1	12	ASSEWSGNYGYT
NA	TRBJ2-1	TRBV19	14	ASRETSGSSYNEQF
NA	TRBJ2-7	TRBV2	12	ASRPGTGSYEQY
NA	TRBJ2-3	TRBV7-6	15	ASSRPGTSEPGDTQY
NA	TRBJ2-7	TRBV6-2/TRBV6-3	11	ASSYPSGYEQY
NA	TRBJ2-7	TRBV6-2/TRBV6-3	11	ASTPLGVGEQY
NA	TRBJ2-4	TRBV5-1	13	ASSPGGVDQNIQY
NA	TRBJ1-2	TRBV10-3	15	AIRAGQGEKDNYGYT
NA	TRBJ2-7	TRBV20-1	13	SACGGLGGGGEQY
many	TRBJ1-2	TRBV28	11	ASSPPGNYGYT
NA	TRBJ1-5	TRBV24-1	11	ATSDLRSGPQH
once	TRBJ2-2	TRBV15	13	ATSRGGRLTGELF